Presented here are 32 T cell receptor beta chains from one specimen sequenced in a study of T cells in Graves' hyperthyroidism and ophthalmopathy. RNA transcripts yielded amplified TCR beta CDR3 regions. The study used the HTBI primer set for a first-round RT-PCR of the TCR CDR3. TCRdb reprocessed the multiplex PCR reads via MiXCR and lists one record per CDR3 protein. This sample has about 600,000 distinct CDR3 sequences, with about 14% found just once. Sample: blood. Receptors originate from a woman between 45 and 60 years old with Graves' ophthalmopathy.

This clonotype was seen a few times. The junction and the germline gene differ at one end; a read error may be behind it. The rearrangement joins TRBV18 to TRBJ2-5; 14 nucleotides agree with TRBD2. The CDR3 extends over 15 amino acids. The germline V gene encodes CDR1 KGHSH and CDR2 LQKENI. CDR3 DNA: TGTGCCAGCCCACCGGGACTAGCGGGAGTAGAGACCCAGTACTTC. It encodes CASPPGLAGVETQYF.

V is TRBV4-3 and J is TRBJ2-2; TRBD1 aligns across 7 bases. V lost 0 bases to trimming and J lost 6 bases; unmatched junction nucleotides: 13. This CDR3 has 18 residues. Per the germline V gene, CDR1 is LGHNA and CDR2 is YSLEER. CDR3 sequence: CASSQDLLGQRGSGELFF. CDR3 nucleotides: TGCGCCAGCAGCCAAGATCTTTTGGGACAGAGAGGATCCGGGGAGCTGTTTTTT.

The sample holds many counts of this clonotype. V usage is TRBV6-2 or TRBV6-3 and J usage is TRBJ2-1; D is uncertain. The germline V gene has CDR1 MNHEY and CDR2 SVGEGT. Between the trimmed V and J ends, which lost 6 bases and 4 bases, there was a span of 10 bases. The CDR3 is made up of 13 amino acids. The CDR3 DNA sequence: TGTGCCAGCAGGCCCCTCAGATACAATGAGCAGTTCTTC. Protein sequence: CASRPLRYNEQFF.

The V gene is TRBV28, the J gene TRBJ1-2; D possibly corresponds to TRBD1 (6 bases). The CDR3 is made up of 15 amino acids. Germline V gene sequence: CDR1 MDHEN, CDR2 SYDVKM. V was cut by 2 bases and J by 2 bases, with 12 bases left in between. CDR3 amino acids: CASSLATGFNYGYTF. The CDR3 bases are TGTGCCAGCAGTTTAGCGACAGGATTCAACTATGGCTACACCTTC.

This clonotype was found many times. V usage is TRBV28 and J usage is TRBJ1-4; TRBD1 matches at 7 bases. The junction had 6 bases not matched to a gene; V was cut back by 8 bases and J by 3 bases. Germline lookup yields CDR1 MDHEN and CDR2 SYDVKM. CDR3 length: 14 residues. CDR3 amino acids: CASRQGGANEKLFF. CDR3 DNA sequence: TGTGCCAGCCGACAGGGAGGTGCTAATGAAAAACTGTTTTTT.

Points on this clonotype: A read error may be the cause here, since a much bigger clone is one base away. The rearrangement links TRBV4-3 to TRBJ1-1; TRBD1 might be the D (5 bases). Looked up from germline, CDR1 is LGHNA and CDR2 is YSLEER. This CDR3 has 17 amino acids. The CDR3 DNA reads TGCGCCAACAGCCAAGGATCCTCGAGGGGTCCGAACACTGAAGCTTTCTTT. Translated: CANSQGSSRGPNTEAFF.

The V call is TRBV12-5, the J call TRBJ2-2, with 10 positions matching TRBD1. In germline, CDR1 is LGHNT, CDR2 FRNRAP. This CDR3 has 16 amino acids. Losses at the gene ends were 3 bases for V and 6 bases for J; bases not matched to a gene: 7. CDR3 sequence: CASGFFGQGVPGELFF. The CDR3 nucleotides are TGTGCTAGTGGTTTCTTCGGACAGGGGGTCCCCGGGGAGCTGTTTTTT.

In nucleotides, the CDR3 is TGCGCCAGCAGCGCGGACAGGAGCCAAGAGACCCAGTACTTC. Protein product: CASSADRSQETQYF. The chain joins TRBV5-1 to TRBJ2-5; 7 bases are shared with TRBD1. CDR3 length: 14 residues. From germline, CDR1 is SGHRS and CDR2 YFSETQ. The trim removed 4 bases at V and 1 base at J, leaving 4 bases unmatched.

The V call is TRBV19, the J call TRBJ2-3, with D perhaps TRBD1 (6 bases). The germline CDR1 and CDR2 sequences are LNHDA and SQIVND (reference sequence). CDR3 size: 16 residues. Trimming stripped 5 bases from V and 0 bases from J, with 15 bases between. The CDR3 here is CASSLARDTSTDTQYF. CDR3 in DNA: TGTGCCAGTAGTCTGGCCCGGGACACTAGCACAGATACGCAGTATTTT.

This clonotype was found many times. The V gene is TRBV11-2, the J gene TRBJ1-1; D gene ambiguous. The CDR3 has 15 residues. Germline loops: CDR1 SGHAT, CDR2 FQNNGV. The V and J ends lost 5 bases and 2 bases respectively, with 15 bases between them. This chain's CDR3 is CASSPDDRANTEAFF. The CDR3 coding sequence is TGTGCCAGCAGCCCAGATGACCGCGCAAACACTGAAGCTTTCTTT.

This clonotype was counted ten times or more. For the CDR3, the DNA is TGCGCCAGCACCAGGAGACAGGGGAACACTGAAGCTTTCTTT. Translation gives CASTRRQGNTEAFF. The J gene is TRBJ1-1, the V gene TRBV5-1; 7 nucleotides match TRBD1. Germline CDR1 is SGHRS and CDR2 is YFSETQ. CDR3 length: 14 residues. Trimming took 6 bases from V and 1 from J; bases not matched to a gene: 6.

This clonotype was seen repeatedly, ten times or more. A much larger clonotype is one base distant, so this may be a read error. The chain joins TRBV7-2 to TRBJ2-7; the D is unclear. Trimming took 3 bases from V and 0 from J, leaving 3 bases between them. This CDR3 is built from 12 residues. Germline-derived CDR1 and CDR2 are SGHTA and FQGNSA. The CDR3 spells CASSFISYEQYF. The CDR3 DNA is TGTGCCAGCAGCTTCATCTCCTACGAGCAGTACTTC.

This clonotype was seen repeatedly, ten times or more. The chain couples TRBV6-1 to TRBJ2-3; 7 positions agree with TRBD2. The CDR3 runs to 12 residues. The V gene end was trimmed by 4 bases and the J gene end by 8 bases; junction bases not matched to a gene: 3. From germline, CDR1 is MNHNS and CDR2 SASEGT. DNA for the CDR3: TGTGCCAGCAGTGGACGCGGGGGTACGCAGTATTTT. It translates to CASSGRGGTQYF.

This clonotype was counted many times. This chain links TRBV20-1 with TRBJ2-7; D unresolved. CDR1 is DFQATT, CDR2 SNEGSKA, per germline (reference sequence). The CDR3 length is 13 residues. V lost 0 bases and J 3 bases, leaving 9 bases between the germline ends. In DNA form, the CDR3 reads TGCAGTGCTAGAGACCCCTCTTACTACGAGCAGTACTTC. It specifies CSARDPSYYEQYF.

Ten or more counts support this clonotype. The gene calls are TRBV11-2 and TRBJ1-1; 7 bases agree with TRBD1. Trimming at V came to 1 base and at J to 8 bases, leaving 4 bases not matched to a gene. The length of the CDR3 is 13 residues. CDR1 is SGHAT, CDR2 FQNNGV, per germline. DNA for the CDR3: TGTGCCAGCAGCTTAGTGAGGGGACAGGAAGCTTTCTTT. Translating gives CASSLVRGQEAFF.

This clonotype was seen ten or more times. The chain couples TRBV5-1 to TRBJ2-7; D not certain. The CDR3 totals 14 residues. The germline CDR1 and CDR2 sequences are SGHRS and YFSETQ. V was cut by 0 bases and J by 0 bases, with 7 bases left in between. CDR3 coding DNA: TGCGCCAGCAGCTTGGATCCGGACTCCTACGAGCAGTACTTC. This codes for CASSLDPDSYEQYF.

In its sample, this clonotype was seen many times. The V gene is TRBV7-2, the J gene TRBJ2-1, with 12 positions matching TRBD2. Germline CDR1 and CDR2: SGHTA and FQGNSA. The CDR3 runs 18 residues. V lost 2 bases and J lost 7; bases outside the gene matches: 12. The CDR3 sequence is CASSLFILAGGSQNEQFF. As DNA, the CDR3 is TGTGCCAGCAGCTTATTTATCCTAGCGGGAGGGTCTCAAAATGAGCAGTTCTTC.

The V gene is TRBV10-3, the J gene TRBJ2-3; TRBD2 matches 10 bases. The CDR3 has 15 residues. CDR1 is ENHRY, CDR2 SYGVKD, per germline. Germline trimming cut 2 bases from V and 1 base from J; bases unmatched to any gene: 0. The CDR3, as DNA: TGTGCCATCAGTGAGGGACTAGCGGGCACAGATACGCAGTATTTT. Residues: CAISEGLAGTDTQYF.

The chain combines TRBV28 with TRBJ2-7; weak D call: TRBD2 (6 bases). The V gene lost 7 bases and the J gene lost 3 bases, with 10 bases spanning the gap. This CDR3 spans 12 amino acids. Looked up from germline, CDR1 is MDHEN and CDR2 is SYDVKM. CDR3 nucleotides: TGTGCCAGCACAGGAGGGGTCTACGAGCAGTACTTC. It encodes CASTGGVYEQYF.

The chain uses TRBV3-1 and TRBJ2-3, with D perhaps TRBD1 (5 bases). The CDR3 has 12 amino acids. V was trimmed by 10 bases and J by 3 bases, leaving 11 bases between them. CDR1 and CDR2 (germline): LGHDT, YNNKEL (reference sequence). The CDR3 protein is CATQGRTDTQYF. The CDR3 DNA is TGTGCCACCCAGGGTCGGACAGATACGCAGTATTTT.

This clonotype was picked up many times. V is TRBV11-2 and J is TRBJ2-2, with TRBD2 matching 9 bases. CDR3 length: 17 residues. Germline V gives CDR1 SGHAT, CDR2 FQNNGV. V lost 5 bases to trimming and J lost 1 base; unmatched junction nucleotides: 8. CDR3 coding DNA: TGTGCCAGCAGCCCGACCCTACTAGCGGGGAACACCGGGGAGCTGTTTTTT. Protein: CASSPTLLAGNTGELFF.

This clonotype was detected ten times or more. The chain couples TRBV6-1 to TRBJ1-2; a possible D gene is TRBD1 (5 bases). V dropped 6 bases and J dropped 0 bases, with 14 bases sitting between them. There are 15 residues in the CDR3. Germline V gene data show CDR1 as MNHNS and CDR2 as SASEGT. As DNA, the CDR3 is TGTGCCAGCAGCGGATGGGACGGGTCTAACTATGGCTACACCTTC. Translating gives CASSGWDGSNYGYTF.

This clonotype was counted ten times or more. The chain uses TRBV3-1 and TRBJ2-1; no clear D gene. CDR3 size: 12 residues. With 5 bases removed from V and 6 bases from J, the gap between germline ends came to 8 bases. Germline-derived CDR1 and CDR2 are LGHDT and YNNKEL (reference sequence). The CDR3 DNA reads TGTGCCAGCAGCGAGGACCGCAATGAGCAGTTCTTC. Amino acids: CASSEDRNEQFF.

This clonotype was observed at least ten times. Here the CDR3 DNA reads TGTGCCAGCAGCTTAACCCGCGCCCTTAGCGAGCAGTACTTC. Translated: CASSLTRALSEQYF. The rearrangement uses TRBV7-8 and TRBJ2-7; D not resolved. The germline gives CDR1 SGHVS, CDR2 FQNEAQ. This CDR3 has 14 residues. V gave up 2 bases and J gave up 6 bases, with 14 bases separating them. The entire variable domain, with the rest obtained from reference TRBV7-8 and TRBJ2-7, is as follows: GAGVSQSPRYKVAKRGQDVALRCDPISGHVSLFWYQQALGQGPEFLTYFQNEAQLDKSGLPSDRFFAERPEGSVSTLKIQRTQQEDSAVYLCASSLTRALSEQYFGPGTRLTVT.

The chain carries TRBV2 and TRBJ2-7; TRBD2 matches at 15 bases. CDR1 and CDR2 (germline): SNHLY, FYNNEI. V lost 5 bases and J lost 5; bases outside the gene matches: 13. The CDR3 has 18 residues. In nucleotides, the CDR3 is TGTGCCAGCAGTTTTACCGGACTAGCGGGAGGGCCCGGTGACGAGCAGTACTTC. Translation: CASSFTGLAGGPGDEQYF.

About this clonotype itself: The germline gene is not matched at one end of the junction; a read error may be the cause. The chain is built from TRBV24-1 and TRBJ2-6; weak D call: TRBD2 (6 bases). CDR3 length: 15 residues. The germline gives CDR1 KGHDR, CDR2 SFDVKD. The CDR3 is CATSGGSPGANVPTF. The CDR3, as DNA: TGTGCCACCAGCGGAGGGTCCCCTGGGGCCAACGTCCCGACTTTC.

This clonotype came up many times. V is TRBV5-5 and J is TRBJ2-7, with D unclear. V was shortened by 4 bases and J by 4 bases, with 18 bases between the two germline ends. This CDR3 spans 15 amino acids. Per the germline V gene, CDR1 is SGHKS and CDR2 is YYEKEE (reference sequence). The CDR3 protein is CASSPLQIVTYEQYF. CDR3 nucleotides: TGTGCCAGCAGCCCACTTCAAATCGTCACGTACGAGCAGTACTTC.

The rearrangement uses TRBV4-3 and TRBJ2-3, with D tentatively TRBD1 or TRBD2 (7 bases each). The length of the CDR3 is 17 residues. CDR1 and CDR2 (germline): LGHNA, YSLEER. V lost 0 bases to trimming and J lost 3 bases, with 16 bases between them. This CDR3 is CASSQDGAGQPTDTQYF. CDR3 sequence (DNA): TGCGCCAGCAGCCAAGATGGAGCGGGACAGCCGACAGATACGCAGTATTTT.

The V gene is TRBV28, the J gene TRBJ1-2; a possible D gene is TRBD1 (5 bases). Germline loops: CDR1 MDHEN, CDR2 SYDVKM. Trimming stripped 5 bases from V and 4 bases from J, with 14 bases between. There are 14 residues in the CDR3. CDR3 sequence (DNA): TGTGCCAGCAGTGGCACACGGGGGTTCTATGGCTACACCTTC. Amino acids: CASSGTRGFYGYTF.

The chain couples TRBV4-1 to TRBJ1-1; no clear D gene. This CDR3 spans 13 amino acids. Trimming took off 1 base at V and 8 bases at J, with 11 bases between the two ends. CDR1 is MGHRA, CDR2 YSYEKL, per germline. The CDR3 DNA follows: TGCGCCAGCAGCCAAGTTGAGTACGGAGAAGCTTTCTTT. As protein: CASSQVEYGEAFF.

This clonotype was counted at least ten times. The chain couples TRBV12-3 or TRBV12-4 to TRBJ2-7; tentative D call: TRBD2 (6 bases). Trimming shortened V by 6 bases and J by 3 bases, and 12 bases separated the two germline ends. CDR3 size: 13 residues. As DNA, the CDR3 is TGTGCCAGCAGGGAGGGACTTTACTACGAGCAGTACTTC. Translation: CASREGLYYEQYF.

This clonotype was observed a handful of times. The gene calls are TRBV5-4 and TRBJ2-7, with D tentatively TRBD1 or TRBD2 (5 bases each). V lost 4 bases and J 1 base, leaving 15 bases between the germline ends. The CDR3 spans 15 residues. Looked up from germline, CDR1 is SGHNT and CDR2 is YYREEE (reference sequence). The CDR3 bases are TGTGCCAGCAGCCAATCCGGGACGTATTCCTACGAGCAGTACTTC. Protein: CASSQSGTYSYEQYF.